The 30 T cell receptor beta chains given below trace back to one sample, sequenced in a study of blood T cell repertoires in COVID-19 (dated by TCRdb to 2020 to 2022). The method behind the library was the immunoSEQ multiplex PCR assay. TCRdb stores this immuneACCESS table with in-frame sequences only. Part of the clones is absent; in the studies checked, under half of the shortfall reflects unresolved V genes, and no reason is known for the rest. This sample comprises some 210,000 clones, roughly 86% of them detected only once. Of the sample, 9% to 12% falls within the top ten clones. Sequenced sample: PBMCs or T cells enriched from blood (not recorded which). The receptors shown here come from a young man with acute COVID-19.

This clone was seen just once. The chain has TRBV10-3 and TRBJ1-5; 8 bases agree with TRBD1. Germline V gives CDR1 ENHRY, CDR2 SYGVKD. This CDR3 is built from 17 residues. V lost 4 bases and J lost 7; bases outside the gene matches: 15. The CDR3 is CAISAGGGGQGGQPQHF. CDR3 nucleotide sequence: TGTGCCATCAGTGCCGGTGGGGGCGGACAGGGCGGGCAGCCCCAGCATTTT.

The rearrangement joins TRBV2 to TRBJ2-1, with a possible D match to TRBD2 (5 bases). The CDR3 extends over 14 amino acids. CDR1 is SNHLY and CDR2 is FYNNEI in the germline V gene. Trimming left V 8 bases short and J 10 bases short, with 21 bases between. This chain's CDR3 is CASGARRERGEQFF. CDR3 nucleotides: TGTGCCAGCGGCGCCCGGAGAGAACGGGGAGAGCAGTTCTTC.

The chain is built from TRBV7-2 and TRBJ2-2, with TRBD2 identical over 7 bases. The V segment lost 3 bases and the J segment 4 bases; nucleotides outside the gene matches: 2. The length of the CDR3 is 14 residues. Germline V gene sequence: CDR1 SGHTA, CDR2 FQGNSA. CDR3 sequence (DNA): TGTGCCAGCAGCTTGACTAGCCTCACCGGGGAGCTGTTTTTT. Protein: CASSLTSLTGELFF. Supplemented by reference TRBV7-2 and TRBJ2-2, the full variable domain reads GAGVSQSPSNKVTEKGKDVELRCDPISGHTALYWYRQSLGQGLEFLIYFQGNSAPDKSGLPSDRFSAERTGGSVSTLTIQRTQQEDSAVYLCASSLTSLTGELFFGEGSRLTVL.

The J gene is TRBJ2-2, the V gene TRBV27; TRBD2 agrees at 13 bases. J lost 6 bases, V lost 6 bases, and 1 base had no gene match. The CDR3 is 14 amino acids. Germline lookup yields CDR1 MNHEY and CDR2 SMNVEV (reference sequence). Written as DNA, the CDR3 is TGTGCCAGCAGACTAGCGGGAGGGCCCGGGGAGCTGTTTTTT. Its translation is CASRLAGGPGELFF.

The rearrangement uses TRBV14 and TRBJ2-4; tentatively, D is TRBD1 (7 bases). Trimming left V 5 bases short and J 6 bases short, with 17 bases between. The CDR3 sequence is 15 residues long. The germline CDR1 and CDR2 sequences are SGHDN and FVKESK. The CDR3 DNA is TGTGCCAGCAGCACCCGGACAGGAGGGGGAAACATTCAGTACTTC. Translation gives CASSTRTGGGNIQYF.

The chain carries TRBV6-2 or TRBV6-3 and TRBJ1-5; no reliable D call. V dropped 6 bases and J dropped 5 bases, with 11 bases sitting between them. This CDR3 has 13 amino acids. Germline assignment: CDR1 MNHEY and CDR2 SVGEGT. The CDR3 here is CASSPGSYQPQHF. The CDR3 coding sequence is TGTGCCAGCAGCCCCGGGTCCTATCAGCCCCAGCATTTT.

V and J are TRBV5-6 and TRBJ2-7; 10 nucleotides agree with TRBD2. Germline CDR1 SGHDT, CDR2 YYEEEE. This CDR3 comprises 13 residues. Trimming cost V 3 bases and J 7 bases; bases outside gene matches: 4. The CDR3 bases are TGTGCCAGCAGCTGGGTAGCGGGAGGAGAGCAGTACTTC. Translation gives CASSWVAGGEQYF.

The chain combines TRBV12-3 or TRBV12-4 with TRBJ2-3, with 7 positions matching TRBD1. There are 13 residues in the CDR3. The ends lost 5 bases at V and 5 bases at J; junction bases unmatched: 4. The CDR3 loop is CASSHPGGDTQYF. The CDR3 region has the DNA TGTGCCAGCAGTCACCCAGGGGGAGATACGCAGTATTTT.

This clone appeared a few times. This chain connects TRBV7-3 to TRBJ2-2, with D tentatively TRBD1 (6 bases). Trimming stripped 5 bases from V and 4 bases from J, with 14 bases between. CDR3 length equals 15 residues. From germline, CDR1 is SGHTA and CDR2 FQGTGA. The CDR3 loop is CASSQGSAPTGELFF. The CDR3 nucleotides are TGTGCCAGCAGCCAGGGGAGCGCCCCCACCGGGGAGCTGTTTTTT.

The chain combines TRBV15 with TRBJ1-6; D is ambiguous. The germline CDR1 and CDR2 sequences are LNHNV and YYDKDF (reference sequence). The CDR3 runs to 15 residues. V shed 3 bases and J shed 7 bases, with 13 bases lying between them. CDR3 region: CATSRTAGMNSPLHF. In DNA form, the CDR3 reads TGTGCCACCAGCAGGACCGCAGGCATGAATTCACCCCTCCACTTT.

This clone turned up a few times. The genes are TRBV27 and TRBJ1-5; no reliable D call. The ends were cut back, 6 bases at V and 9 bases at J, with 12 bases in the middle. The CDR3 has 12 amino acids. From germline, CDR1 is MNHEY and CDR2 SMNVEV (reference sequence). CDR3 sequence reads: CASRPSFRPQHF. In DNA form, the CDR3 reads TGTGCCAGCAGGCCTAGTTTTCGGCCCCAGCATTTT.

The chain employs TRBV4-2 and TRBJ2-7; 12 positions match TRBD2. The CDR3 has 15 residues. Unmatched junction bases numbered 6, after V lost 4 bases and J lost 5 bases. The germline V gene has CDR1 LGHNA and CDR2 YNFKEQ. The CDR3 DNA reads as TGTGCCAGCAGCCCCACTAGCGGGAGGCAAGACGAGCAGTACTTC. Its translation is CASSPTSGRQDEQYF.

The chain couples TRBV18 to TRBJ2-7; D unclear. V was clipped by 0 bases and J by 3 bases, with 12 bases between them. CDR3 length: 15 amino acids. Germline CDR1 and CDR2: KGHSH and LQKENI. The CDR3 DNA sequence: TGTGCCAGCTCACCACCGTGGGCCAGTCTCTACGAGCAGTACTTC. Translated, it gives CASSPPWASLYEQYF.

The V call is TRBV7-2, the J call TRBJ2-5, with D maybe TRBD2 (6 bases). The germline CDR1 and CDR2 sequences are SGHTA and FQGNSA. The V and J ends lost 3 bases and 4 bases respectively, with 15 bases between them. This CDR3 spans 15 amino acids. The CDR3 loop reads CASSFLGTWGETQYF. The CDR3 nucleotides are TGTGCCAGCAGCTTCTTGGGGACTTGGGGAGAGACCCAGTACTTC.

V is TRBV7-8 and J is TRBJ2-1; D not resolved. CDR1 and CDR2 from the germline V gene are SGHVS and FQNEAQ. CDR3 size: 15 residues. The V and J ends lost 2 bases and 0 bases respectively, with 8 bases between them. The CDR3 protein is CASSLRRSSYNEQFF. The CDR3 DNA reads as TGTGCCAGCAGCTTAAGGCGGAGCTCCTACAATGAGCAGTTCTTC.

The V call is TRBV27, the J call TRBJ1-2, with D maybe TRBD1 (5 bases). Germline V CDR1 and CDR2: MNHEY, SMNVEV (reference sequence). V lost 0 bases to trimming and J lost 6 bases, with 14 bases between them. There are 15 residues in the CDR3. The CDR3 nucleotides are TGTGCCAGCAGTTTATCTCGCAGGGCGGTGGATGGCTACACCTTC. Its translation is CASSLSRRAVDGYTF.

The rearrangement uses TRBV13 and TRBJ2-7; maybe TRBD2 (6 bases). Germline V lookup: CDR1 PRHDT, CDR2 FYEKMQ (reference sequence). V was pared by 0 bases and J by 0 bases, with 6 bases between. This CDR3 contains 14 residues. The CDR3: CASSLGGSSYEQYF. The CDR3 nucleotides read TGTGCCAGCAGCTTAGGCGGGAGCTCCTACGAGCAGTACTTC.

V is TRBV19 and J is TRBJ2-3, with 7 bases identical to TRBD1. With V trimmed by 5 bases and J by 10 bases, 15 bases remained unmatched. The CDR3 extends over 15 amino acids. The V gene's germline CDR1 is LNHDA and CDR2 SQIVND (reference sequence). The CDR3 coding sequence is TGTGCCAGTAGTCGTACCGGGACAGAGCTCCAGGCGCAGTATTTT. It specifies CASSRTGTELQAQYF.

The chain links TRBV7-3 to TRBJ1-2, with D possibly TRBD1 on 6 matching bases. The germline V and J ends were trimmed by 4 bases and 7 bases, with 13 bases remaining between them. The CDR3 has 13 residues. Per germline, CDR1 SGHTA and CDR2 FQGTGA. The CDR3 coding sequence is TGTGCCAGCAGCTCGACGGGGACACGTGGCTACACCTTC. Protein sequence: CASSSTGTRGYTF.

This clone was counted a few times. This chain's CDR3 is CASARDKGSSQPQHF. DNA for the CDR3: TGTGCCAGTGCCCGGGACAAAGGCTCCAGTCAGCCCCAGCATTTT. The V gene is TRBV19, the J gene TRBJ1-5; D may be TRBD1 (6 bases). The length of the CDR3 is 15 residues. V lost 8 bases and J lost 6, with 20 bases in between. Germline assignment: CDR1 LNHDA and CDR2 SQIVND (reference sequence).

V and J are TRBV10-3 and TRBJ2-7, with a weak D call TRBD2 (6 bases). Germline lookup yields CDR1 ENHRY and CDR2 SYGVKD. This CDR3 contains 17 residues. Between the trimmed V and J ends, which lost 4 bases and 0 bases, there was a span of 19 bases. The CDR3 sequence: CAISGLGTAGSSYEQYF. For the CDR3, the DNA is TGTGCCATCAGTGGGCTCGGGACGGCGGGGAGCTCCTACGAGCAGTACTTC.

This clone was seen a handful of times. V gene TRBV4-2 combines with J gene TRBJ2-7; D is perhaps TRBD2 (6 bases). From germline, CDR1 is LGHNA and CDR2 YNFKEQ. V was clipped by 1 base and J by 2 bases, with 9 bases between them. This CDR3 contains 14 residues. The CDR3 DNA follows: TGTGCCAGCAGCCAAGGACTAGAAACCTACGAGCAGTACTTC. Translation: CASSQGLETYEQYF.

This clone was picked up one time. This chain uses TRBV29-1 with TRBJ1-1; a weak D match, TRBD1 (6 bases). The V and J ends lost 0 bases and 11 bases respectively, with 13 bases between them. This CDR3 spans 12 amino acids. Germline V gene data show CDR1 as SQVTM and CDR2 as ANQGSEA. CDR3 DNA: TGCAGCGTTGAAGACATGGACAGCCTGGCTTTCTTT. It encodes CSVEDMDSLAFF.

J is TRBJ2-1 and V is TRBV6-5; D possibly corresponds to TRBD1 (5 bases). The CDR3 extends over 14 amino acids. The V end lost 7 bases, the J end lost 9 bases, and 19 bases lay between the germline ends. The germline gives CDR1 MNHEY, CDR2 SVGAGI. The CDR3 DNA reads as TGTGCCAGCAAGTCCGGACAAGTTACAATTGAGCAGTTCTTC. Translating gives CASKSGQVTIEQFF.

The chain is built from TRBV7-2 and TRBJ1-6; no firm D call. Germline values: CDR1 SGHTA, CDR2 FQGNSA. Trimming removed 2 bases at V and 7 bases at J, with 12 bases between. The CDR3 runs to 15 residues. The CDR3 protein is CASSLTAVENSPLHF. CDR3 in DNA: TGTGCCAGCAGCTTAACGGCGGTAGAGAATTCACCCCTCCACTTT.

The chain joins TRBV5-8 to TRBJ2-1; possible D gene TRBD1, 5 bases. Trimming pared 0 bases from V and 8 bases from J, leaving 18 bases between. The CDR3 runs 16 residues. Germline V lookup: CDR1 SGHTS, CDR2 YDEGEE. The CDR3 loop is CASSLGAGSGYDEQFF. CDR3 nucleotide sequence: TGTGCCAGCAGCTTGGGGGCAGGGTCAGGATACGATGAGCAGTTCTTC.

The rearrangement joins TRBV6-2 or TRBV6-3 to TRBJ2-3, with 8 nucleotides matching TRBD2. The CDR3 spans 17 residues. V lost 6 bases, J lost 2 bases, and 13 bases stayed unmatched. From germline, CDR1 is MNHEY and CDR2 SVGEGT. CDR3 protein: CASSPFRSGRLTDTQYF. CDR3 in DNA: TGTGCCAGCAGCCCCTTTCGCAGCGGGAGACTCACAGATACGCAGTATTTT.

The chain links TRBV3-1 (or the pseudogene TRBV3-2) to TRBJ2-7; 10 nucleotides agree with TRBD1. The ends lost 4 bases at V and 6 bases at J; junction bases unmatched: 6. Germline assignment: CDR1 LGHDT and CDR2 YNNKEL (reference sequence). The CDR3 length is 14 residues. The CDR3 region is CASSPRGQGGEQYF. DNA for the CDR3: TGTGCCAGCAGCCCAAGAGGACAGGGGGGCGAGCAGTACTTC.

The V gene is TRBV7-9, the J gene TRBJ1-3, with no clear D. Germline V gene sequence: CDR1 SEHNR, CDR2 FQNEAQ (reference sequence). The CDR3 is made up of 13 amino acids. Trimming pared 6 bases from V and 4 bases from J, leaving 10 bases between. CDR3 residues: CASSPTEGNTIYF. DNA for the CDR3: TGTGCCAGCAGTCCCACAGAGGGAAACACCATATATTTT.

This chain connects TRBV7-2 to TRBJ2-7, with D possibly being TRBD1 (8 bases). Trimming shortened V by 5 bases and J by 2 bases, and 19 bases separated the two germline ends. Germline assignment: CDR1 SGHTA and CDR2 FQGNSA. This CDR3 has 16 amino acids. CDR3 nucleotide sequence: TGTGCCAGCAGCCCCTCGGGGGGACAGGCCGCCTACGAGCAGTACTTC. Encoded protein: CASSPSGGQAAYEQYF.